This is a list of T cell receptor beta chains from one sample in a study of cytomegalovirus exposure and HLA in healthy donors. Repertoires were generated with immunoSEQ multiplex PCR, while TCRdb's copy carries only in-frame clones and drops some. Of roughly 150,000 clones in the sample, roughly 65% were seen once. The sequencing sample was made of PBMCs. The receptors here all came from a man aged 18 to 29 in good health and CMV-seropositive. The CDR3 runs from the conserved cysteine through the conserved F or W. Each record gives: V gene, CDR3 length, CDR3 protein.

TRBV11-2,19,CASSLSSLPAGGLRNEQFF
TRBV6-1,14,CASRSRVETGELFF
TRBV27,15,CASSLYLFGTGELFF
TRBV5-6,13,CASSLTGPYGYTF
TRBV7-2,14,CASSLAWGAGELFF
TRBV2,15,CASNSAGRSYNEQFF
TRBV10-3,13,CAGREGWDTEAFF
TRBV6-5,14,CASSYRGPNTEAFF
TRBV4-2,14,CASRTGQNTGELFF
TRBV6-1,12,CASSPVRETQYF
TRBV27,14,CASSRLANTGELFF
TRBV2,16,CASSEGSLRAGYGYTF
TRBV6-5,16,CASSYSLAGSGNTIYF
TRBV5-6,15,CASSLSGQGHQPQHF
TRBV5-6,16,CASSSRLAGGLETQYF
TRBV10-3,17,CAISVWASGSAEGGYTF
TRBV5-4,14,CASSLDRAPPLTFF
TRBV19,17,CASMRGGPGQTQETQYF
TRBV5-4,14,CASSLEGAGETQYF
TRBV6-1,13,CASRDTWNTEAFF
TRBV30,11,CAWNEGNTIYF
TRBV28,16,CASSGPTGGYNEKLFF
TRBV18,18,CASSQRGGGGGSRTEAFF